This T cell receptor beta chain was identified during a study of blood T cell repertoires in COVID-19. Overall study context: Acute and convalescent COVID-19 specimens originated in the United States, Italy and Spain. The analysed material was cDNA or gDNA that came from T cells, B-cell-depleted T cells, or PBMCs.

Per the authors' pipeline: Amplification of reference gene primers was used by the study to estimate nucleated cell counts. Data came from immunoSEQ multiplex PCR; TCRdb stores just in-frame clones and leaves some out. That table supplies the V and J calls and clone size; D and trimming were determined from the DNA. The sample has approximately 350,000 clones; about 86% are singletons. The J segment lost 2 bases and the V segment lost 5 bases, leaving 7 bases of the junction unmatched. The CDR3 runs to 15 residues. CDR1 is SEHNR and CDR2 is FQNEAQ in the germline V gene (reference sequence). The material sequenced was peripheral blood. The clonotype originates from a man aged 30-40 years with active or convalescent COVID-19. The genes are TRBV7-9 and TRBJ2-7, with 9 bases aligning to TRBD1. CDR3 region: CASSPPGQGPYEQYF. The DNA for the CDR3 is TGTGCCAGCAGCCCCCCGGGACAGGGACCCTACGAGCAGTACTTC.